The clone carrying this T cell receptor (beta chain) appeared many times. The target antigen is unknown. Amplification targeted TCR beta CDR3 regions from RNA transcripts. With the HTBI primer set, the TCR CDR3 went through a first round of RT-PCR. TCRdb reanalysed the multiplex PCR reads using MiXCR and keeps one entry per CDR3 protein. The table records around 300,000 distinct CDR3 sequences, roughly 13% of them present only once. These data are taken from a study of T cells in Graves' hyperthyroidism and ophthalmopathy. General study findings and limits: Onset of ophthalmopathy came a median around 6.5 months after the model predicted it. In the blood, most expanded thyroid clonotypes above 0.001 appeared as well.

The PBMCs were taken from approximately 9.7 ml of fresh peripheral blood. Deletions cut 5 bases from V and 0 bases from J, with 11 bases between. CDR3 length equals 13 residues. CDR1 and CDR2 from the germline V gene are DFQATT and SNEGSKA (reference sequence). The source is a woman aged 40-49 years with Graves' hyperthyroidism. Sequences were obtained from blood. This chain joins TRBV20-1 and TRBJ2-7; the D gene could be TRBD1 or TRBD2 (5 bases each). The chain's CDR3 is CSALGTNSYEQYF. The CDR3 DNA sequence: TGCAGTGCTCTCGGGACCAACTCCTACGAGCAGTACTTC.